These 8 T cell receptor beta chains originate from one sample sequenced in a study of CD8 T cells in ankylosing spondylitis. Overall study results and limits: Blood from ankylosing spondylitis patients appeared to carry a characteristic roughly eight-variant TCR beta motif.

Their specific antigens are unknown. TCRdb independently ran MiXCR on the 5' RACE reads; one entry per CDR3 protein. This sample yields 450,000 to 550,000 distinct CDR3 sequences, of which approximately 5.3% are seen a single time; around 3.5% belongs to the top ten. The material sequenced was blood, either unsorted or a sorted T cell fraction (not recorded which). These receptors were collected from a male donor with ankylosing spondylitis.

The V call is TRBV11-1, the J call TRBJ1-3; no clear D gene. V shed 3 bases and J shed 0 bases, with 6 bases lying between them. The CDR3 loop spans 14 amino acids. CDR1 and CDR2 from the germline V gene are SGHAT and FQDESV (reference sequence). The DNA for the CDR3 is TGTGCCAGCAGCTTTTCCGACTCTGGAAACACCATATATTTT. It encodes CASSFSDSGNTIYF.

This clonotype was seen repeatedly, ten times or more. The gene calls are TRBV25-1 and TRBJ2-5; TRBD1 matches at 12 bases. This CDR3 contains 16 residues. CDR1 is MGHDK, CDR2 SYGVNS, per germline. The trim removed 5 bases at V and 5 bases at J, leaving 9 bases unmatched. The CDR3 DNA reads TGTGCCAGCAGTTTCCCGGGACAGGGGGCGCGGGAGACCCAGTACTTC. Translation gives CASSFPGQGARETQYF.

At least ten counts were recorded for this clonotype. J is TRBJ1-1 and V is TRBV20-1, with no clear D. This CDR3 has 14 residues. Per germline, CDR1 DFQATT and CDR2 SNEGSKA (reference sequence). V lost 3 bases to trimming and J lost 0 bases, with 11 bases between them. The CDR3 DNA reads as TGCAGTGCTAGGTGGGAAGGGTTGAACACTGAAGCTTTCTTT. It specifies CSARWEGLNTEAFF.

The V and J genes are TRBV11-1 and TRBJ1-1; TRBD1 aligns across 7 bases. The CDR3 is 15 amino acids. Per germline, CDR1 SGHAT and CDR2 FQDESV (reference sequence). Trimming cost V 3 bases and J 2 bases; bases outside gene matches: 6. CDR3 loop: CASSFTTGQNTEAFF. For the CDR3, the DNA is TGTGCCAGCAGCTTCACGACAGGGCAAAACACTGAAGCTTTCTTT. The full variable domain, rest sourced from reference TRBV11-1 and TRBJ1-1, is EAEVAQSPRYKITEKSQAVAFWCDPISGHATLYWYRQILGQGPELLVQFQDESVVDDSQLPKDRFSAERLKGVDSTLKIQPAELGDSAMYLCASSFTTGQNTEAFFGQGTRLTVV.

In this sample, this clonotype turned up many times. The chain recombines TRBV20-1 with TRBJ2-1, with D maybe TRBD2 (6 bases). Per germline, CDR1 DFQATT and CDR2 SNEGSKA (reference sequence). Trimming took 3 bases from V and 8 from J, leaving 17 bases between them. There are 14 residues in the CDR3. The CDR3 loop is CSASGSGKSYEQFF. In DNA form, the CDR3 reads TGCAGTGCTAGCGGGAGCGGCAAGAGCTATGAGCAGTTCTTC.

This clonotype has ten or more counts. J is TRBJ2-1 and V is TRBV20-1; D is unresolved. Germline CDR1 is DFQATT and CDR2 is SNEGSKA (reference sequence). V was clipped by 6 bases and J by 2 bases, with 11 bases between them. The CDR3 spans 13 residues. Written as DNA, the CDR3 is TGCAGTGCAGTCCACCAGACCTACAATGAGCAGTTCTTC. This gives the protein CSAVHQTYNEQFF.

This clonotype was counted ten times or more. J is TRBJ2-3 and V is TRBV29-1; D perhaps matches TRBD2 (5 bases). Per germline, CDR1 SQVTM and CDR2 ANQGSEA. The CDR3 sequence is 13 residues long. The V end was cut by 6 bases, the J end by 0 bases, with 10 bases between. The CDR3 nucleotides are TGCAGCGTGCGGGCGGATAGCACAGATACGCAGTATTTT. It encodes CSVRADSTDTQYF.

This sequence joins TRBV6-6 and TRBJ2-7, with no clear D. Germline V CDR1 and CDR2: MNHNY, SVGAGI (reference sequence). CDR3 length equals 12 residues. Trimming shortened V by 6 bases and J by 5 bases, and 11 bases separated the two germline ends. The CDR3 protein is CASRAGFDEQYF. The CDR3 DNA reads TGTGCCAGCAGGGCAGGATTCGACGAGCAGTACTTC.